What follows are 31 T cell receptor beta chains derived from one specimen sequenced in a study of cytomegalovirus exposure and HLA in healthy donors. The PCR was carried out with 60 Vbeta primers and 13 Jbeta primers. The protocol was immunoSEQ multiplex PCR, while the TCRdb copy is restricted to in-frame clones and leaves out a portion. The sample holds about 190,000 clones, 70% to 75% seen once. Sequences were obtained from PBMCs. The receptors were sampled from a man aged 30-40 years in good health and CMV-seropositive.

This sequence joins TRBV27 and TRBJ2-1, with a possible D match to TRBD1 (6 bases). Germline CDR1 and CDR2: MNHEY and SMNVEV (reference sequence). This CDR3 spans 15 amino acids. V gave up 5 bases and J gave up 0 bases, with 11 bases separating them. The CDR3 spells CASSATGSSYNEQFF. In DNA form, the CDR3 reads TGTGCCAGCAGTGCAACAGGGAGCTCCTACAATGAGCAGTTCTTC.

This clone appeared a few times. The rearrangement uses TRBV27 and TRBJ1-2; tentative D call: TRBD1 (6 bases). The V and J ends lost 6 bases and 1 base respectively, with 12 bases between them. This CDR3 is 14 amino acids long. The V gene's germline CDR1 is MNHEY and CDR2 SMNVEV (reference sequence). CDR3 loop: CASRTGTNNYGYTF. The CDR3 DNA sequence: TGTGCCAGCAGAACAGGGACTAATAACTATGGCTACACCTTC.

This clone showed up just a few times. The DNA of the CDR3 is TGTGCCTGGAGAGCTAGCGGAGAGACCCAGTACTTC. Amino acid sequence: CAWRASGETQYF. The chain uses TRBV30 and TRBJ2-5; TRBD2 agrees at 7 bases. With 3 bases clipped from V and 4 bases from J, the junction kept 2 bases outside the gene matches. Germline V lookup: CDR1 GTSNPN, CDR2 SVGIG (reference sequence). This CDR3 spans 12 amino acids.

J is TRBJ2-7 and V is TRBV7-3, with 9 positions matching TRBD1. CDR3 length equals 14 residues. The J segment lost 3 bases and the V segment lost 1 base, leaving 1 base of the junction unmatched. The V gene's germline CDR1 is SGHTA and CDR2 FQGTGA. The CDR3 DNA reads TGTGCCAGCAGCTTAAGGGACAGGGACTACGAGCAGTACTTC. The encoded protein is CASSLRDRDYEQYF.

The chain uses TRBV30 and TRBJ1-5; perhaps TRBD1 as D (5 bases). The germline V gene encodes CDR1 GTSNPN and CDR2 SVGIG (reference sequence). The CDR3 totals 13 residues. With 3 bases removed from V and 3 bases from J, the gap between germline ends came to 9 bases. The CDR3 region has the DNA TGTGCCTGGAGCGACAGACTCAATCAGCCCCAGCATTTT. As protein: CAWSDRLNQPQHF.

There are a few counts of this clone. This chain joins TRBV5-1 and TRBJ1-2; D perhaps matches TRBD1 (5 bases). CDR1 and CDR2 from the germline V gene are SGHRS and YFSETQ. V lost 3 bases, J lost 6 bases, and 12 bases lay in between. The CDR3 extends over 13 amino acids. The CDR3 reads CASSWGGVDGYTF. The CDR3, as DNA: TGCGCCAGCAGCTGGGGGGGGGTCGATGGCTACACCTTC.

V is TRBV18 and J is TRBJ2-5, with D possibly being TRBD2 (6 bases). Trimming cost V 6 bases and J 6 bases, with 14 bases left between them. Germline CDR1 reads KGHSH; CDR2 reads LQKENI. The CDR3 contains 13 residues. This chain's CDR3 is CASSGGHRKTQYF. CDR3 nucleotide sequence: TGTGCCAGCTCTGGAGGGCATCGAAAGACCCAGTACTTC.

The rearrangement uses TRBV7-9 and TRBJ2-4, with 9 bases lining up with TRBD1. J gave up 5 bases and V 5 bases, and 4 bases lay outside the gene matches. Looked up from germline, CDR1 is SEHNR and CDR2 is FQNEAQ (reference sequence). The CDR3 contains 14 residues. CDR3 nucleotide sequence: TGTGCCAGCAGCCTACAGGGGGCAGAAAACATTCAGTACTTC. It encodes CASSLQGAENIQYF.

The chain recombines TRBV30 with TRBJ1-4; 7 nucleotides line up with TRBD1. Germline lookup yields CDR1 GTSNPN and CDR2 SVGIG (reference sequence). CDR3 length: 15 amino acids. Trimming at V came to 2 bases and at J to 7 bases, leaving 10 bases not matched to a gene. The DNA for the CDR3 is TGTGCCTGGAGTCGACCCGACAGGGAGTTTGAAAAACTGTTTTTT. Its translation: CAWSRPDREFEKLFF.

The V gene is TRBV5-1, the J gene TRBJ2-5; 8 bases are shared with TRBD2. The J call may be faulty, since TRBJ2-7 better matches the DNA end. Germline loops: CDR1 SGHRS, CDR2 YFSETQ. The CDR3 runs to 12 residues. CDR3 in DNA: TGCGCCAGCAGCCGGGGGGGGGACGAGCAGTACTTC. Residues: CASSRGGDEQYF.

The J gene is TRBJ2-7, the V gene TRBV5-1; D not resolved. CDR3 length: 13 residues. The V gene's germline CDR1 is SGHRS and CDR2 YFSETQ. Trimming shortened V by 4 bases and J by 3 bases, and 11 bases separated the two germline ends. CDR3 nucleotides: TGCGCCAGCAGCCCCTCGACTGGCTACGAGCAGTACTTC. Protein: CASSPSTGYEQYF. Based on the CDR3 plus reference TRBV5-1 and TRBJ2-7, the full variable domain is KAGVTQTPRYLIKTRGQQVTLSCSPISGHRSVSWYQQTPGQGLQFLFEYFSETQRNKGNFPGRFSGRQFSNSRSEMNVSTLELGDSALYLCASSPSTGYEQYFGPGTRLTVT.

The chain has TRBV7-3 and TRBJ2-2; TRBD2 agrees at 10 bases. CDR1 is SGHTA, CDR2 FQGTGA, per germline. The CDR3 runs 16 residues. The ends lost 4 bases at V and 1 base at J; junction bases unmatched: 3. The CDR3 is CASSSASGGNTGELFF. The CDR3 DNA reads as TGTGCCAGCAGCTCAGCTAGCGGGGGGAACACCGGGGAGCTGTTTTTT.

The chain employs TRBV28 and TRBJ2-7; 10 bases agree with TRBD2. Germline CDR1 MDHEN, CDR2 SYDVKM. The CDR3 loop spans 13 amino acids. J gave up 2 bases and V 8 bases, and 3 bases lay outside the gene matches. The CDR3 bases are TGTGCCAGCGGGACTAGCGCACCCTACGAGCAGTACTTC. Its protein is CASGTSAPYEQYF.

This sequence joins TRBV18 and TRBJ2-1; TRBD1 agrees at 7 bases. The CDR3 covers 16 residues. V was clipped by 3 bases and J by 1 base; unmatched bases: 6. The germline gives CDR1 KGHSH, CDR2 LQKENI. For the CDR3, the DNA is TGTGCCAGCTCACCGGGTGGGACAGCTTCCTACAATGAGCAGTTCTTC. Translating it yields CASSPGGTASYNEQFF.

The gene calls are TRBV19 and TRBJ2-1, with unresolved D. Deletions cut 1 base from V and 0 bases from J, with 4 bases between. CDR1 is LNHDA and CDR2 is SQIVND in the germline V gene (reference sequence). The CDR3 sequence is 14 residues long. CDR3 in DNA: TGTGCCAGTAGTATAGTTAGCTCCTACAATGAGCAGTTCTTC. This codes for CASSIVSSYNEQFF.

The CDR3 bases are TGTGCCAGCACCCCACAGGGACAGGGGGCCGGTGAAGCTTTCTTT. Its protein product is CASTPQGQGAGEAFF. This rearrangement joins TRBV25-1 to TRBJ1-1, with 12 nucleotides matching TRBD1. V gave up 7 bases and J gave up 7 bases; unmatched junction bases: 10. This CDR3 contains 15 residues. From germline, CDR1 is MGHDK and CDR2 SYGVNS.

This rearrangement joins TRBV18 to TRBJ2-1, with D tentatively TRBD2 (6 bases). The CDR3 extends over 15 amino acids. V gave up 3 bases and J gave up 3 bases, with 12 bases separating them. Germline-derived CDR1 and CDR2 are KGHSH and LQKENI. The chain's CDR3 is CASSPVGGLYNEQFF. Here the CDR3 DNA reads TGTGCCAGCTCACCCGTGGGAGGCCTCTACAATGAGCAGTTCTTC.

The chain couples TRBV13 to TRBJ2-2; 10 nucleotides align to TRBD2. Germline V gives CDR1 PRHDT, CDR2 FYEKMQ (reference sequence). CDR3 size: 16 residues. Trimming removed 4 bases from V and 7 bases from J; junction bases left unmatched: 9. The CDR3 DNA is TGTGCCAGCAGCTCACCCGGGACTAGCGAAGGCGGGGAGCTGTTTTTT. Translating it yields CASSSPGTSEGGELFF.

The chain carries TRBV19 and TRBJ1-3; 9 bases line up with TRBD1. The V gene's germline CDR1 is LNHDA and CDR2 SQIVND (reference sequence). Germline trimming cut 5 bases from V and 2 bases from J; bases unmatched to any gene: 4. The CDR3 sequence is 15 residues long. The CDR3 DNA sequence: TGTGCCAGTAGTTTCGGACAGGGGCCTGGAAACACCATATATTTT. Encoded protein: CASSFGQGPGNTIYF.

This clone was found once. V and J are TRBV10-3 and TRBJ2-5; TRBD2 agrees at 9 bases. The CDR3 is 15 residues long. V gave up 3 bases and J gave up 5 bases; unmatched junction bases: 7. CDR1 and CDR2 (germline): ENHRY, SYGVKD. The CDR3 nucleotides are TGTGCCATCAGTGAACTGGGCGCGGGAGGGGAGACCCAGTACTTC. It encodes CAISELGAGGETQYF.

The CDR3 region is CASSPYTGELFF. The CDR3 DNA reads as TGCGCCAGCAGCCCATACACCGGGGAGCTGTTTTTT. The chain has TRBV5-1 and TRBJ2-2; no firm D call. CDR3 length: 12 residues. From germline, CDR1 is SGHRS and CDR2 YFSETQ. The V end was cut by 4 bases, the J end by 3 bases, with 4 bases between.

The chain has TRBV19 and TRBJ2-7; tentatively, D is TRBD1 (6 bases). The CDR3 contains 13 residues. The germline V gene encodes CDR1 LNHDA and CDR2 SQIVND (reference sequence). V lost 7 bases and J lost 3, with 13 bases in between. CDR3 region: CASTTGRGYEQYF. The CDR3 DNA reads TGTGCCAGTACCACCGGCAGGGGCTACGAGCAGTACTTC.

V gene TRBV7-6 combines with J gene TRBJ2-5, with 7 bases matching TRBD2. The trim removed 1 base at V and 7 bases at J, leaving 12 bases unmatched. The length of the CDR3 is 16 residues. The germline V gene encodes CDR1 SGHVS and CDR2 FNYEAQ. CDR3 sequence: CASSLGSSGTAGTQYF. CDR3 DNA: TGTGCCAGCAGCTTAGGGTCGAGCGGGACGGCGGGGACCCAGTACTTC. Filled out from reference TRBV7-6 and TRBJ2-5, the complete variable domain reads GAGVSQSPRYKVTKRGQDVALRCDPISGHVSLYWYRQALGQGPEFLTYFNYEAQQDKSGLPNDRFSAERPEGSISTLTIQRTEQRDSAMYRCASSLGSSGTAGTQYFGPGTRLLVL.

This chain links TRBV6-1 with TRBJ2-3; 12 bases match TRBD2. Germline lookup yields CDR1 MNHNS and CDR2 SASEGT. The CDR3 runs to 18 residues. The junction had 10 bases not matched to a gene; V was cut back by 4 bases and J by 2 bases. CDR3 loop: CASSATVTSGSSTDTQYF. The CDR3, as DNA: TGTGCCAGCAGTGCCACCGTGACTAGCGGGAGTTCCACAGATACGCAGTATTTT.

The rearrangement links TRBV7-9 to TRBJ1-4, with a weak D call TRBD1 (6 bases). The CDR3 sequence is 16 residues long. Germline CDR1 is SEHNR and CDR2 is FQNEAQ (reference sequence). The V and J ends lost 5 bases and 7 bases respectively, with 20 bases between them. The CDR3 loop is CASSPTRTVRGEKLFF. CDR3 coding DNA: TGTGCCAGCAGCCCCACCAGGACAGTTAGGGGTGAAAAACTGTTTTTT.

The chain combines TRBV10-3 with TRBJ2-2, with 7 nucleotides matching TRBD2. The CDR3 sequence is 14 residues long. The junction had 6 bases not matched to a gene; V was cut back by 11 bases and J by 0 bases. Germline CDR1 and CDR2: ENHRY and SYGVKD. DNA for the CDR3: TGTGCCGTCGGAGCGGGGACGAACACCGGGGAGCTGTTTTTT. This gives the protein CAVGAGTNTGELFF.

CDR3 sequence reads: CASRLAGVLDEQFF. The CDR3 nucleotides are TGTGCCAGCCGACTAGCGGGAGTTTTAGATGAGCAGTTCTTC. This sequence joins TRBV6-4 and TRBJ2-1, with 12 bases fitting TRBD2. The CDR3 is 14 amino acids. Germline loops: CDR1 MRHNA, CDR2 SNTAGT. V shed 8 bases and J 8 bases; nucleotides not matched to a gene: 7.

This chain uses TRBV7-8 with TRBJ1-2; no clear D. The CDR3 covers 13 residues. Germline V gene sequence: CDR1 SGHVS, CDR2 FQNEAQ. The germline V and J ends were trimmed by 4 bases and 8 bases, with 14 bases remaining between them. The CDR3 DNA follows: TGTGCCAGCAGCTACGGGGAAAGCGGCGGCTACACCTTC. As protein: CASSYGESGGYTF.

The genes are TRBV10-2 and TRBJ1-1; no clear D. V was clipped by 8 bases and J by 0 bases, with 10 bases between them. This CDR3 contains 13 residues. Germline CDR1 is WSHSY and CDR2 is SAAADI. CDR3 in amino acids: CASLSALNTEAFF. The CDR3 DNA reads TGCGCCAGCCTTTCAGCGTTGAACACTGAAGCTTTCTTT.

The CDR3 coding sequence is TGTGCCAGCAGTTTAACAGGGGGCGGGGGCTACACCTTC. It translates to CASSLTGGGGYTF. The chain is built from TRBV27 and TRBJ1-2; 9 bases map to TRBD1. CDR3 length: 13 amino acids. Germline lookup yields CDR1 MNHEY and CDR2 SMNVEV (reference sequence). V gave up 2 bases and J gave up 8 bases; unmatched junction bases: 3.

The rearrangement joins TRBV7-3 to TRBJ2-2; D is ambiguous. The CDR3 is made up of 14 amino acids. CDR1 is SGHTA, CDR2 FQGTGA, per germline. Trimming took 3 bases from V and 3 from J, leaving 8 bases between them. CDR3 in DNA: TGTGCCAGCAGCTTTATCCCCGACACCGGGGAGCTGTTTTTT. This encodes CASSFIPDTGELFF.